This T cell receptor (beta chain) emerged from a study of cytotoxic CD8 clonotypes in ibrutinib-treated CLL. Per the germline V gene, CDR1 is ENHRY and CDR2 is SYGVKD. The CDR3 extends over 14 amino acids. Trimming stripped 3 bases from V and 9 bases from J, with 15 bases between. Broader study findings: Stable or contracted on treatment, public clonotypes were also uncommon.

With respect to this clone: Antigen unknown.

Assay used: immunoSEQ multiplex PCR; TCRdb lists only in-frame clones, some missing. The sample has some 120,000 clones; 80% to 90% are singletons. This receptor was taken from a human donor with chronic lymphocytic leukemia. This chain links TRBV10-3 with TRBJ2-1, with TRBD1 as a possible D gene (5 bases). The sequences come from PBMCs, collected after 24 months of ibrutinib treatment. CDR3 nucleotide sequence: TGTGCCATCAGTGAAAAGGGGTCTCTCGGTGAGCAGTTCTTC. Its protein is CAISEKGSLGEQFF.